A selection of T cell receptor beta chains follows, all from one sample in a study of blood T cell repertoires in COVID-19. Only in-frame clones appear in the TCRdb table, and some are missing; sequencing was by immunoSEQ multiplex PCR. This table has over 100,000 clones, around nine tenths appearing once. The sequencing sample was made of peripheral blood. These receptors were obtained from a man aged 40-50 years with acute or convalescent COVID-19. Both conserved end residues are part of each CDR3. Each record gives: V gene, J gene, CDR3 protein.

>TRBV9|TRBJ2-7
CASSVETGHEQYF
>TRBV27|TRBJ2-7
CASSSGSYEQYF
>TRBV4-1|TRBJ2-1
CASSQDRGSSEQFF
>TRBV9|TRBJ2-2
CASSLTPGGRGTGELFF
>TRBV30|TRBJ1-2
CARSPGMDYGYTF
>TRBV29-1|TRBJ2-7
CSVTGTGVSEQYF
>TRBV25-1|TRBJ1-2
CASSVPGQDRYGYTF
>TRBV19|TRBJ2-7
CASSIFHRDNEQYF
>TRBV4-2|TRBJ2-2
CASSRPRGGATGELFF
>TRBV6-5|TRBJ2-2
CASNGGGELFF
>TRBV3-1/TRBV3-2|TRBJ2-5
CASSSLGDREETQYF
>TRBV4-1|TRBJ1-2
CASSQDIGGELYGYTF
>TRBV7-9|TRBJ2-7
CASSPNWDRSEQYF
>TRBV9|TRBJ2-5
CASTIGGTSVGETQYF
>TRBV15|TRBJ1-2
CATSRDRTLSYGYTF
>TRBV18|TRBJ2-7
CASSPGTGVGEQYF
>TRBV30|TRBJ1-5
CAWSARGGWNQPQHF
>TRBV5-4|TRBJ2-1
CASSMGGVSSYNEQFF
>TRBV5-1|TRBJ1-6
CASSTEGQGSSPLHF
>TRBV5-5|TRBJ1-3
CASSLYRGQAGNTIYF
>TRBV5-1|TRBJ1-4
CASSPRDTANEKLFF
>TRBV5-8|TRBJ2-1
CASSPRDRGRNEQFF
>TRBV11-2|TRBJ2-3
CASSLRLAGITDTQYF
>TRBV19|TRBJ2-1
CASSITSGGLGEQFF
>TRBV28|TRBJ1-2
CASSSRLSPRSSSPNYGYTF
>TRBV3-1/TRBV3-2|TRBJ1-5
CASSQDVGHNQPQHF
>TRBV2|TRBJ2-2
CASSGLAGSPTGELFF
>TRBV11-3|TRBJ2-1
CASSLGLAANEQFF
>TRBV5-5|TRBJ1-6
CASSLVPRDSFSPLHF
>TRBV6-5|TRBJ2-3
CASTPLAGKDTQYF
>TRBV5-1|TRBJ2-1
CASSLKSGSPHNEQFF
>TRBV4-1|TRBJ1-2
CASSQADYGYTF
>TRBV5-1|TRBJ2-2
CASSLGSSGIAGTGELFF
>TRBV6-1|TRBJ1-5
CASSENGISNQPQHF
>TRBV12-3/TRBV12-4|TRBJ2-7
CASSLRRAEQYF
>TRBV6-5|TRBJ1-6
CASSSNGGGNSPLHF
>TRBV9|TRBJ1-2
CASSVGVRSSSGYTF
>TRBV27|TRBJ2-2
CASSLTPGLAGGAGELFF
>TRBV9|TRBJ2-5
CASSVDLPGGASQETQYF
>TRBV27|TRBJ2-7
CASSFFTVAGTYEQYF
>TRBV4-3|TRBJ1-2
CASSQDRVGGYTF
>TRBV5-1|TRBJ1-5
CASSLSGTPDQPQHF
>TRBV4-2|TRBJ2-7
CASSQTLGGGEQYF